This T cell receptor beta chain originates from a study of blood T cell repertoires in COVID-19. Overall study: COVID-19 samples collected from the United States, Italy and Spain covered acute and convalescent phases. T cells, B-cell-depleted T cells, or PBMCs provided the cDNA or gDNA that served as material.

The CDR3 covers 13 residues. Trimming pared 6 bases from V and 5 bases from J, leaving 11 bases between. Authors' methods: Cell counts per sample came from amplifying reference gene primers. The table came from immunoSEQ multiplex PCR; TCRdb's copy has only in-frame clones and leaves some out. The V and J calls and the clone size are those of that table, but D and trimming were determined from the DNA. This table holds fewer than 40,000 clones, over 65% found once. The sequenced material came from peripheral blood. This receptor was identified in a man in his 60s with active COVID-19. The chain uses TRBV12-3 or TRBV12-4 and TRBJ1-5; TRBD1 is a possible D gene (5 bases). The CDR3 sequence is CASRLTEDQPQHF. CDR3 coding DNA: TGTGCCAGCAGGCTGACAGAAGATCAGCCCCAGCATTTT.